This section outlines one T cell receptor beta chain sequence together with its context. Other DNA sequences in the sample encode the same CDR3. The CDR3 length is 14 residues. With V trimmed by 1 base and J by 5 bases, 2 bases remained unmatched. CDR1 is SGHTA and CDR2 is FQGNSA in the germline V gene. The entry originates in a study of shared clonotypes between healthy human individuals. Data came from immunoSEQ multiplex PCR; TCRdb stores just in-frame clones and leaves some out. Altogether 2 million to 2.5 million clones are present, 90% to 95% being singletons, with the ten largest covering under 0.15%.

The TCR was taken from a man younger than 30 in good health. The chain uses TRBV7-2 and TRBJ2-7, with TRBD2 identical over 10 bases. Specimen: naive CD4+ T cells sorted from blood. As for subset: CD45RA+ positively selected. CDR3 in amino acids: CASSLGLAGDEQYF. CDR3 DNA: TGTGCCAGCAGCTTAGGGCTAGCGGGGGACGAGCAGTACTTC.